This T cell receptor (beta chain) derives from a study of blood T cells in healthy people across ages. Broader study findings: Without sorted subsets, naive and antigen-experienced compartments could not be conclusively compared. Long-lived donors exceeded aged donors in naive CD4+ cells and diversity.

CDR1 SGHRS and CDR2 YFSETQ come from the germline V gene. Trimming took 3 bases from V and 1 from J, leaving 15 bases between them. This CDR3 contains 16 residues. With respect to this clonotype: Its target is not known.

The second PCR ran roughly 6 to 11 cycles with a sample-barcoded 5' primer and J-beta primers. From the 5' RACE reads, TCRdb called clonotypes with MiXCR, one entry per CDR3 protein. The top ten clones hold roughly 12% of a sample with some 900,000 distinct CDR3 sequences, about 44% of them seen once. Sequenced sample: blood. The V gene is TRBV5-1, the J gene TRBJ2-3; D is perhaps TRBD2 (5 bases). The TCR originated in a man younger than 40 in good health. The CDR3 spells CASSSGSGIRTDTQYF. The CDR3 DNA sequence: TGCGCCAGCAGCTCGGGGAGCGGAATACGCACAGATACGCAGTATTTT.